Listed below are T cell receptor beta chains from one sample, sequenced in a study of early T cells in non-severe SARS-CoV-2 infection. MiXCR, applied by TCRdb to the 5' RACE reads, yields one record per CDR3 protein. The sample consists of about 99,000 distinct CDR3 sequences, around 17% of them appearing once. Sequencing input: whole blood. The receptors were gathered from an adult who was a healthcare worker with PCR-confirmed SARS-CoV-2 infection or an uninfected control (not recorded which). Each CDR3 is given with its conserved first and last residue. The D gene is left open where the match is weak. Some rows have no size entry. The others give once, few or many, or a class for an expanded clone.

size: many; V: TRBV29-1; J: TRBJ1-5; length: 13; D: NA; DNA: TGCAGCGTTGAGGCGGATAACGATCAGCCCCAGCATTTT; CDR3: CSVEADNDQPQHF
size: NA; V: TRBV5-5; J: TRBJ2-1; length: 17; D: TRBD2; DNA: TGTGCCAGCAGCTTATTCGGCGGGAGGGCCTCACTTAATGAGCAGTTCTTC; CDR3: CASSLFGGRASLNEQFF
size: many; V: TRBV24-1; J: TRBJ1-2; length: 14; D: TRBD1; DNA: TGTGCCACCAGTGATTCGACAGGGGACTATGGCTACACCTTC; CDR3: CATSDSTGDYGYTF
size: few; V: TRBV15; J: TRBJ1-1; length: 13; D: NA; DNA: TGTGCCACCAGCAGAGTCCTGGGTTCTGAAGCTTTCTTT; CDR3: CATSRVLGSEAFF
size: NA; V: TRBV27; J: TRBJ2-1; length: 15; D: NA; DNA: TGTGCCAGCAGTTTAAGGGGAACAGGCCCAGGTGAGCAGTTCTTC; CDR3: CASSLRGTGPGEQFF
size: few; V: TRBV20-1; J: TRBJ1-1; length: 13; D: NA; DNA: TGCAGTGCTACCGGGGAGATCGGGGGTGAAGCTTTCTTT; CDR3: CSATGEIGGEAFF
size: NA; V: TRBV10-3; J: TRBJ2-7; length: 14; D: NA; DNA: TGTGCCATCAGTGATTCCGGACAGCCATACGAGCAGTACTTC; CDR3: CAISDSGQPYEQYF
size: few; V: TRBV11-2; J: TRBJ2-1; length: 14; D: TRBD2; DNA: TGTGCCAGCAGCTCTGGGCTAGCGGGAATCAAGCAGTTCTTC; CDR3: CASSSGLAGIKQFF
size: NA; V: TRBV29-1; J: TRBJ1-6; length: 14; D: TRBD1; DNA: TGCAGCGTAGGGACAGGGGGTACGAATTCACCCCTCCACTTT; CDR3: CSVGTGGTNSPLHF
size: NA; V: TRBV6-5; J: TRBJ1-5; length: 15; D: NA; DNA: TGTGCCAGCAGTTACTCGGTGCGGGGCAATCAGCCCCAGCATTTT; CDR3: CASSYSVRGNQPQHF
size: NA; V: TRBV12-3/TRBV12-4; J: TRBJ1-2; length: 16; D: TRBD1; DNA: TGTGCCAGCAGTCGTACAGGGGGCGCGTTGGACTATGGCTACACCTTC; CDR3: CASSRTGGALDYGYTF
size: few; V: TRBV29-1; J: TRBJ2-2; length: 13; D: TRBD1; DNA: TGCAGCGTCCTGGGACAGATAACCGGGGAGCTGTTTTTT; CDR3: CSVLGQITGELFF
size: few; V: TRBV11-2; J: TRBJ2-3; length: 12; D: TRBD2; DNA: TGTGCCAGCAGCTTAAGGGACTATCACAAGTATTTT; CDR3: CASSLRDYHKYF
size: few; V: TRBV5-1; J: TRBJ1-4; length: 15; D: TRBD1; DNA: TGCGCCAGCAGCTTACAGGGACAGGCTAATGAAAAACTGTTTTTT; CDR3: CASSLQGQANEKLFF
size: many; V: TRBV2; J: TRBJ2-7; length: 15; D: NA; DNA: TGTGCCAGCAGCCGGGACACGGCGAGCTCCTACGAGCAGTACTTC; CDR3: CASSRDTASSYEQYF
size: few; V: TRBV12-3/TRBV12-4; J: TRBJ1-1; length: 14; D: NA; DNA: TGTGCCAGCAGTTTATGGGGGACGGGCACTGAAGCTTTCTTT; CDR3: CASSLWGTGTEAFF
size: NA; V: TRBV29-1; J: TRBJ2-1; length: 13; D: TRBD1; DNA: TGCAGCGTCGACAGGGCTAACTACAATGAGCAGTTCTTC; CDR3: CSVDRANYNEQFF
size: few; V: TRBV11-2; J: TRBJ2-3; length: 15; D: NA; DNA: TGTGCCAGCAGCCTTACCGGGACTTACACAGATACGCAGTATTTT; CDR3: CASSLTGTYTDTQYF
size: NA; V: TRBV29-1; J: TRBJ2-7; length: 12; D: TRBD1; DNA: TGCAGCGTTCGGACAGGGGACTACGAGCAGTACTTC; CDR3: CSVRTGDYEQYF
size: few; V: TRBV3-1; J: TRBJ1-6; length: 14; D: NA; DNA: TGTGCCAGCAGCCAAGGGACCTATAATTCACCCCTCCACTTT; CDR3: CASSQGTYNSPLHF
size: NA; V: TRBV6-2/TRBV6-3; J: TRBJ2-7; length: 15; D: TRBD1; DNA: TGTGCCAGCAAACGCTTCTCGGGACAGTCCTACGAGCAGTACTTC; CDR3: CASKRFSGQSYEQYF
size: once; V: TRBV12-5; J: TRBJ2-3; length: 17; D: TRBD2; DNA: TGTGCTAGTGTCAAAAAGGGGCTAGCGGATATCACAGATACGCAGTATTTT; CDR3: CASVKKGLADITDTQYF
size: few; V: TRBV19; J: TRBJ1-4; length: 11; D: NA; DNA: TGTGCCAGTTATTACAGAGAAAAACTGTTTTTT; CDR3: CASYYREKLFF
size: many; V: TRBV7-9; J: TRBJ1-5; length: 15; D: NA; DNA: TGTGCCAGCAGCCCTGAGGCGGCTAACAATCAGCCCCAGCATTTT; CDR3: CASSPEAANNQPQHF
size: NA; V: TRBV28; J: TRBJ2-2; length: 14; D: NA; DNA: TGTGCCAGCAGTTTCATTACGAACACCGGGGAGCTGTTTTTT; CDR3: CASSFITNTGELFF
size: few; V: TRBV9; J: TRBJ1-4; length: 15; D: NA; DNA: TGTGCCAGCAGCGTATTGGAGGGGCGAGGGGAAAAACTGTTTTTT; CDR3: CASSVLEGRGEKLFF
size: once; V: TRBV6-2/TRBV6-3; J: TRBJ2-1; length: 13; D: NA; DNA: TGTGCCACCGACACTCCTGTTGAGGATGAGCAGTTCTTC; CDR3: CATDTPVEDEQFF
size: NA; V: TRBV6-5; J: TRBJ2-7; length: 16; D: NA; DNA: TGTGCCAGCAGTTACTCGAGGACAGTGAGGGTTGACGAGCAGTACTTC; CDR3: CASSYSRTVRVDEQYF
size: few; V: TRBV30; J: TRBJ2-7; length: 12; D: NA; DNA: TGTGCCTGGAATGGGGCACCGGCGGAGCAGTACTTC; CDR3: CAWNGAPAEQYF
size: many; V: TRBV28; J: TRBJ2-5; length: 16; D: TRBD1; DNA: TGTGCCAGCAGTGGTCTAGGGACAGGGAAAGGCGAGACCCAGTACTTC; CDR3: CASSGLGTGKGETQYF
size: NA; V: TRBV29-1; J: TRBJ1-1; length: 13; D: NA; DNA: TGCAGCGTTGAAGAAGGGCTTGCCACTGAAGCTTTCTTT; CDR3: CSVEEGLATEAFF
size: NA; V: TRBV7-2; J: TRBJ2-3; length: 14; D: NA; DNA: TGTGCCAGCAGCTTGGGCAAACTCACAGATACGCAGTATTTT; CDR3: CASSLGKLTDTQYF
size: NA; V: TRBV18; J: TRBJ2-3; length: 14; D: NA; DNA: TGTGCCAGCTCCAGTGGTCCCGAAGGGTATACGCAGTATTTT; CDR3: CASSSGPEGYTQYF
size: many; V: TRBV14; J: TRBJ2-7; length: 15; D: TRBD2; DNA: TGTGCCAGCAGCCTGGGACTAGCGGGAGTTAACGAGCAGTACTTC; CDR3: CASSLGLAGVNEQYF
size: NA; V: TRBV6-6; J: TRBJ1-3; length: 14; D: TRBD1; DNA: TGTGCCAGCAGTTCGACAGGGCCCGGAAACACCATATATTTT; CDR3: CASSSTGPGNTIYF
size: NA; V: TRBV29-1; J: TRBJ2-7; length: 11; D: NA; DNA: TGCAGCGTTGGAGTGGCCCACGAGCAGTACTTC; CDR3: CSVGVAHEQYF
size: few; V: TRBV6-5; J: TRBJ1-5; length: 14; D: NA; DNA: TGTGCCAGCGCTCCTCGTTGGGGGGATCAGCCCCAGCATTTT; CDR3: CASAPRWGDQPQHF
size: NA; V: TRBV2; J: TRBJ2-7; length: 15; D: NA; DNA: TGTGCCAGCAGTGAAGTACAGGGAGCCACCTACGAGCAGTACTTC; CDR3: CASSEVQGATYEQYF
size: few; V: TRBV11-2; J: TRBJ2-3; length: 12; D: NA; DNA: TGTGCCAGCAGCCTTAAGTCAGATACGCAGTATTTT; CDR3: CASSLKSDTQYF
size: few; V: TRBV6-5; J: TRBJ1-2; length: 14; D: NA; DNA: TGTGCCAGCAGAGACATACTCGGCGACTATGGCTACACCTTC; CDR3: CASRDILGDYGYTF
size: few; V: TRBV27; J: TRBJ1-6; length: 14; D: NA; DNA: TGTGCCAGCAGTTCAGGGGATACGAGCTCACCCCTCCACTTT; CDR3: CASSSGDTSSPLHF
size: many; V: TRBV30; J: TRBJ2-1; length: 17; D: NA; DNA: TGTGCCTGGAGTGCCCTATACTCCATAACGCGGGGAAATGAGCAGTTCTTC; CDR3: CAWSALYSITRGNEQFF
size: NA; V: TRBV5-1; J: TRBJ2-5; length: 13; D: NA; DNA: TGCGCCAGCAGCGGGGGACTCAGGGAGACCCAGTACTTC; CDR3: CASSGGLRETQYF
size: many; V: TRBV18; J: TRBJ2-3; length: 16; D: TRBD2; DNA: TGTGCCAGCTCGGCAGCTAGCGGGACGCTCACAGATACGCAGTATTTT; CDR3: CASSAASGTLTDTQYF
size: few; V: TRBV4-2; J: TRBJ1-1; length: 13; D: NA; DNA: TGTGCCAGCAGCCAGTATGGGAGCACTGAAGCTTTCTTT; CDR3: CASSQYGSTEAFF
size: NA; V: TRBV2; J: TRBJ2-2; length: 16; D: NA; DNA: TGTGCCAGCAGCCCAGGGACGGTGGCGAACACCGGGGAGCTGTTTTTT; CDR3: CASSPGTVANTGELFF
size: few; V: TRBV28; J: TRBJ1-2; length: 12; D: NA; DNA: TGTGCCAGCAGGGACAGTAACTATGGCTACACCTTC; CDR3: CASRDSNYGYTF
size: few; V: TRBV7-2; J: TRBJ2-1; length: 15; D: NA; DNA: TGTGCCAGCAGCTTAGTGGTGAGCGGCCACAATGAGCAGTTCTTC; CDR3: CASSLVVSGHNEQFF
size: NA; V: TRBV7-2; J: TRBJ1-1; length: 14; D: NA; DNA: TGTGCCAGCAGGGGACGGGGCACGGGCACTGAAGCTTTCTTT; CDR3: CASRGRGTGTEAFF
size: many; V: TRBV7-9; J: TRBJ2-2; length: 14; D: NA; DNA: TGTGCCAGCAGCTTAGGGGCGAACACCGGGGAGCTGTTTTTT; CDR3: CASSLGANTGELFF
size: NA; V: TRBV11-3; J: TRBJ2-1; length: 14; D: TRBD1; DNA: TGTGCCAGCAGCGCACAGGGGGCTCACAATGAGCAGTTCTTC; CDR3: CASSAQGAHNEQFF
size: many; V: TRBV9; J: TRBJ2-1; length: 14; D: TRBD2; DNA: TGTGCCAGCAGCGTCGGGGGACTAGCTTACGAGCAGTTCTTC; CDR3: CASSVGGLAYEQFF
size: NA; V: TRBV29-1; J: TRBJ2-1; length: 15; D: TRBD2; DNA: TGCAGCGTTGACGGGCTAGCGGGCTTCTACAATGAGCAGTTCTTC; CDR3: CSVDGLAGFYNEQFF
size: few; V: TRBV11-2; J: TRBJ2-5; length: 15; D: NA; DNA: TGTGCCAGCAGCGGCAGGACCACGCTGGAAGAGACCCAGTACTTC; CDR3: CASSGRTTLEETQYF
size: few; V: TRBV24-1; J: TRBJ2-7; length: 15; D: NA; DNA: TGTGCCACCAGTGATCCCTCAGCGGAGTCCTACGAGCAGTACTTC; CDR3: CATSDPSAESYEQYF
size: NA; V: TRBV11-2; J: TRBJ1-5; length: 16; D: NA; DNA: TGTGCCAGCAGCTTAGATGATGCCGCGATTGATCAGCCCCAGCATTTT; CDR3: CASSLDDAAIDQPQHF
size: many; V: TRBV5-5; J: TRBJ2-7; length: 14; D: TRBD1; DNA: TGTGCCAGCAGCTGGTCGGACAGGCTGTACGAGCAGTACTTC; CDR3: CASSWSDRLYEQYF
size: NA; V: TRBV5-1; J: TRBJ1-5; length: 14; D: NA; DNA: TGCGCCAGCAGCGCCGGGTCCCTAAATCAGCCCCAGCATTTT; CDR3: CASSAGSLNQPQHF
size: many; V: TRBV20-1; J: TRBJ2-7; length: 14; D: TRBD1; DNA: TGCAGTGCCTCGGACAGGGGTGATGTCTACGAGCAGTACTTC; CDR3: CSASDRGDVYEQYF
size: NA; V: TRBV29-1; J: TRBJ1-1; length: 13; D: NA; DNA: TGCAGCGTTGGACAGGTTATGAACACTGAAGCTTTCTTT; CDR3: CSVGQVMNTEAFF